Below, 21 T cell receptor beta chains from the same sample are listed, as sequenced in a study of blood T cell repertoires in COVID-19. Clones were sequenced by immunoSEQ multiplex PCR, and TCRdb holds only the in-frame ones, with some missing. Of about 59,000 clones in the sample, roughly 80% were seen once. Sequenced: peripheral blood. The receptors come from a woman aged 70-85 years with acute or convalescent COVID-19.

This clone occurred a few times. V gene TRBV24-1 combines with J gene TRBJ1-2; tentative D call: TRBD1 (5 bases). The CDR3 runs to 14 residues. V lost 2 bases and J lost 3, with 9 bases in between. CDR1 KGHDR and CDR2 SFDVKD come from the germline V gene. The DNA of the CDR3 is TGTGCCACCAGTGATTCAGGGCAGCACTATGGCTACACCTTC. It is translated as CATSDSGQHYGYTF.

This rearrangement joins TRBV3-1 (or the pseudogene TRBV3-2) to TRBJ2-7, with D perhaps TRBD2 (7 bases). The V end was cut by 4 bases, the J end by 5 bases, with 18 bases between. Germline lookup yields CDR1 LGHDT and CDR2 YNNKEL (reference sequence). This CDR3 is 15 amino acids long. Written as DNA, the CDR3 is TGTGCCAGCAGCCGGTGGGGAGGGGGGCCAAACGAGCAGTACTTC. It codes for CASSRWGGGPNEQYF.

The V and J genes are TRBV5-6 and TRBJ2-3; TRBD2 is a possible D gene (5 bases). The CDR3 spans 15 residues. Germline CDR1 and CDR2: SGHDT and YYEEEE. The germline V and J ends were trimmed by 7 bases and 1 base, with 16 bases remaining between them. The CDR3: CASSRDIGGTDTQYF. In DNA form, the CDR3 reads TGTGCCAGCTCCCGAGATATCGGGGGCACAGATACGCAGTATTTT. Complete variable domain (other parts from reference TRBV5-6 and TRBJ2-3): DAGVTQSPTHLIKTRGQQVTLRCSPKSGHDTVSWYQQALGQGPQFIFQYYEEEERQRGNFPDRFSGHQFPNYSSELNVNALLLGDSALYLCASSRDIGGTDTQYFGPGTRLTVL.

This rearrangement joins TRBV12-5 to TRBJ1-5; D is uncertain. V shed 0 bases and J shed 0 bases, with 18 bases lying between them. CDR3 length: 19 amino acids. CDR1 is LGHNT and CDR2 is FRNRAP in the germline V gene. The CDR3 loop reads CASGLVTSARQISNQPQHF. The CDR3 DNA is TGTGCTAGTGGTTTGGTAACCAGTGCGAGACAAATTAGCAATCAGCCCCAGCATTTT.

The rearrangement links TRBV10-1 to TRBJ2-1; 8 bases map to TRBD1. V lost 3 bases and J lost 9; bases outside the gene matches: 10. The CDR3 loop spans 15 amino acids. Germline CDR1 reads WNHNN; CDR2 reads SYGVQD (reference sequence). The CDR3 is CASSDTPRGLVEQFF. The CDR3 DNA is TGCGCCAGCAGTGACACCCCCAGGGGGCTGGTTGAGCAGTTCTTC.

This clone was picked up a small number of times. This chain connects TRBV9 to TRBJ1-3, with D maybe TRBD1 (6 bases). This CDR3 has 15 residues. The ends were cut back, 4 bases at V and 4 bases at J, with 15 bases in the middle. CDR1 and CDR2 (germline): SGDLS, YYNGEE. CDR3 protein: CASSRDKGGGNTIYF. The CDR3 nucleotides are TGTGCCAGCAGCCGGGACAAGGGTGGGGGAAACACCATATATTTT.

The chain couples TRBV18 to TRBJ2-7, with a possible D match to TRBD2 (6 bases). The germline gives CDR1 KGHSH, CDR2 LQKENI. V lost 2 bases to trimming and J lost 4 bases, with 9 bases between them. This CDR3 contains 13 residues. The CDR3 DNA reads TGTGCCAGCTCACCATCCGGGACTTACGAGCAGTACGTC. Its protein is CASSPSGTYEQYV.

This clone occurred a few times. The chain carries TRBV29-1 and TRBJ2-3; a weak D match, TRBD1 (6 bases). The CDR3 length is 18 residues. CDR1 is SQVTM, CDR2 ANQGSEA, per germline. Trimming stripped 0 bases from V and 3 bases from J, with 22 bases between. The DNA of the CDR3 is TGCAGCGTTGAAGAACGGCCTACGTGGCAGGGGCCGACAGATACGCAGTATTTT. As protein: CSVEERPTWQGPTDTQYF.

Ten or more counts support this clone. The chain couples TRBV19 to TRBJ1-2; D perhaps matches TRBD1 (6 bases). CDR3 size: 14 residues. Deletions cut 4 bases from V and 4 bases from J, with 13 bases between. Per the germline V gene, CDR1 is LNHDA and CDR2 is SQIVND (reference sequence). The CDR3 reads CASSTRTVSYGYTF. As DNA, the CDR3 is TGTGCCAGTAGTACCCGGACAGTAAGCTATGGCTACACCTTC. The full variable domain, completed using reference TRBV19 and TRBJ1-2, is DGGITQSPKYLFRKEGQNVTLSCEQNLNHDAMYWYRQDPGQGLRLIYYSQIVNDFQKGDIAEGYSVSREKKESFPLTVTSAQKNPTAFYLCASSTRTVSYGYTFGSGTRLTVV.

In DNA, the CDR3 is TGTGCCAGCAGCGTAGAGGCAGGGGCGTATCACGAGCAGTACTTC. Its translation: CASSVEAGAYHEQYF. The chain is built from TRBV9 and TRBJ2-7; D is possibly TRBD1 (6 bases). The germline gives CDR1 SGDLS, CDR2 YYNGEE. V gave up 0 bases and J gave up 5 bases, with 15 bases separating them. The CDR3 has 15 residues.

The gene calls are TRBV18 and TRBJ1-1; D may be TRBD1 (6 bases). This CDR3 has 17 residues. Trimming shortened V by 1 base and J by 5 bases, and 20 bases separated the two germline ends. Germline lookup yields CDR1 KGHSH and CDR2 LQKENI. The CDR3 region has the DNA TGTGCCAGCTCACCACGGCAGGGGCCGAACAGTTGGACTGAAGCTTTCTTT. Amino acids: CASSPRQGPNSWTEAFF.

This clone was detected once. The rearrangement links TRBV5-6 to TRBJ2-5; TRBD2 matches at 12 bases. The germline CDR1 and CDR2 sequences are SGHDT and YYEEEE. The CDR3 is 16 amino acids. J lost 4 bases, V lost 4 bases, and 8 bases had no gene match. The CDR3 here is CASSRSSGGARETQYF. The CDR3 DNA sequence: TGTGCCAGCAGCCGCTCTAGCGGGGGGGCCCGAGAGACCCAGTACTTC. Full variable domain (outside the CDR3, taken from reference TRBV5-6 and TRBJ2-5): DAGVTQSPTHLIKTRGQQVTLRCSPKSGHDTVSWYQQALGQGPQFIFQYYEEEERQRGNFPDRFSGHQFPNYSSELNVNALLLGDSALYLCASSRSSGGARETQYFGPGTRLLVL.

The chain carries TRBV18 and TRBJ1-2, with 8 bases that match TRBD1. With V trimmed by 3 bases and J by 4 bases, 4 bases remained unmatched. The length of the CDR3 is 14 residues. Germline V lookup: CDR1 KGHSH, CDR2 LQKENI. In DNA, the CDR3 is TGTGCCAGCTCACCCCCCGGGACAGGCTATGGCTACACCTTC. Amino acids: CASSPPGTGYGYTF.

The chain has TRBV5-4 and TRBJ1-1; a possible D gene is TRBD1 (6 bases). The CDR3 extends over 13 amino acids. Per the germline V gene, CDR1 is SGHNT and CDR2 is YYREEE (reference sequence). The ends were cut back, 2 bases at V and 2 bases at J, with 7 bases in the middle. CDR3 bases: TGTGCCAGCAGCTTACAGGGAAACACTGAAGCTTTCTTT. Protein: CASSLQGNTEAFF.

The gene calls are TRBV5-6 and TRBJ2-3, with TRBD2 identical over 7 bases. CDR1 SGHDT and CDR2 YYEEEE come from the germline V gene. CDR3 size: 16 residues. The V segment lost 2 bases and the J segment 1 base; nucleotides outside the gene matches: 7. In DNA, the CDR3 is TGTGCCAGCAGCTTTCAAGCGGGGACGGGCACAGATACGCAGTATTTT. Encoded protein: CASSFQAGTGTDTQYF.

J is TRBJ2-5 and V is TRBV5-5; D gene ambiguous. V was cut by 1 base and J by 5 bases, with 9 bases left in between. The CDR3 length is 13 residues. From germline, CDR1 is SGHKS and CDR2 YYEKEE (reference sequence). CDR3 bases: TGTGCCAGCAGCTTGTTTTCTCAGGAGACCCAGTACTTC. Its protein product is CASSLFSQETQYF.

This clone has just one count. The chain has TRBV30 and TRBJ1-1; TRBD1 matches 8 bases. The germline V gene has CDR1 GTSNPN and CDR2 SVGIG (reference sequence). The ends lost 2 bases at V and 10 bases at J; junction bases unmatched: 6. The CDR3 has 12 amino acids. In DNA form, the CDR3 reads TGTGCCTGGAGTTTTTGGACAGGGAGAGCTTTCTTT. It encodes CAWSFWTGRAFF. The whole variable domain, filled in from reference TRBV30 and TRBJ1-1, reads SQTIHQWPATLVQPVGSPLSLECTVEGTSNPNLYWYRQAAGRGLQLLFYSVGIGQISSEVPQNLSASRPQDRQFILSSKKLLLSDSGFYLCAWSFWTGRAFFGQGTRLTVV.

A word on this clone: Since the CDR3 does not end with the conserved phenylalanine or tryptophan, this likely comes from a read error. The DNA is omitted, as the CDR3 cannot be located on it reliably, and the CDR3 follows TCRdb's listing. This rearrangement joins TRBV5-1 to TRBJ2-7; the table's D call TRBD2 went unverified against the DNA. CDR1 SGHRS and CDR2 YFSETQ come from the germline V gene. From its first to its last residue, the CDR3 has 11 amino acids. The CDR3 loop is CASSSNRGALP.

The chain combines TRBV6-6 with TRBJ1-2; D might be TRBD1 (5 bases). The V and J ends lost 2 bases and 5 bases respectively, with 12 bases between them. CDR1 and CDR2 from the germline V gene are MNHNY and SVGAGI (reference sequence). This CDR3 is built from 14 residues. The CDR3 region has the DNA TGTGCCAGCAGTTACAAGGGGCTGGAGTATGGCTACACCTTC. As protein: CASSYKGLEYGYTF.

The CDR3 coding sequence is TGCGCCAGCAGCCCCGGGGGGGCCTATAGCAATCAGCCCCAGCATTTT. It is translated as CASSPGGAYSNQPQHF. This chain joins TRBV5-1 and TRBJ1-5, with D possibly TRBD1 on 6 matching bases. V was pared by 4 bases and J by 0 bases, with 14 bases between. The CDR3 loop spans 16 amino acids. Germline V gene lookup returns CDR1 SGHRS and CDR2 YFSETQ.

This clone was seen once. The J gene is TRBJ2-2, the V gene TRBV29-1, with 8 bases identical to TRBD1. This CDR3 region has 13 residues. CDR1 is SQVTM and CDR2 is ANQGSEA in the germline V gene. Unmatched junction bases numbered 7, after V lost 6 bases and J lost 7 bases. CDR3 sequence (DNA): TGCAGCGTACTCAGGGGGCGCGGCGGGGAGCTGTTTTTT. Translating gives CSVLRGRGGELFF.